The 8 T cell receptor beta chains in this list originate from one sample, sequenced in a study of technical replicates of blood from several donors. This table comes from immunoSEQ multiplex PCR, and its TCRdb copy is limited to in-frame clones, with some not included. This sample carries 60,000 to 70,000 clones, roughly 86% of them seen once, and the ten largest clones take about 5.5%. Specimen: PBMCs. The receptors were sampled from a human donor in good health. Some clones in this sample may be carry-over from other donors' samples.

V gene TRBV11-2 combines with J gene TRBJ2-3; the match to TRBD2 covers 9 bases. The trim removed 5 bases at V and 9 bases at J, leaving 9 bases unmatched. Germline V CDR1 and CDR2: SGHAT, FQNNGV. The CDR3 covers 14 residues. The CDR3 reads CASSGLARRGTQYF. As DNA, the CDR3 is TGTGCCAGCAGCGGACTAGCGAGAAGAGGGACGCAGTATTTT.

The chain carries TRBV7-9 and TRBJ2-3; unclear D gene. V was clipped by 5 bases and J by 3 bases, with 3 bases between them. The CDR3 is 11 residues long. Germline V lookup: CDR1 SEHNR, CDR2 FQNEAQ (reference sequence). The CDR3 sequence: CASSPTDTQYF. The CDR3 nucleotides are TGTGCCAGCAGCCCTACAGATACGCAGTATTTT.

This clone was counted between two and nine times. The chain recombines TRBV7-2 with TRBJ1-4; 7 bases line up with TRBD1. This CDR3 spans 16 amino acids. In germline, CDR1 is SGHTA, CDR2 FQGNSA. The J segment lost 6 bases and the V segment lost 5 bases, leaving 12 bases of the junction unmatched. The CDR3 is CASSGRTGRLDEKLFF. The CDR3 nucleotides are TGTGCCAGCAGCGGCCGGACAGGCCGGCTGGATGAAAAACTGTTTTTT.

The rearrangement links TRBV27 to TRBJ1-2; the D gene is possibly TRBD1 (5 bases). The CDR3 has 13 residues. CDR1 and CDR2 from the germline V gene are MNHEY and SMNVEV (reference sequence). Deletions cut 3 bases from V and 2 bases from J, with 7 bases between. The DNA for the CDR3 is TGTGCCAGCAGTTTTACAGGAAACTATGGCTACACCTTC. Amino acids: CASSFTGNYGYTF.

J is TRBJ2-5 and V is TRBV19; 8 nucleotides match TRBD2. V shed 10 bases and J 4 bases; nucleotides not matched to a gene: 17. Germline CDR1 and CDR2: LNHDA and SQIVND (reference sequence). The CDR3 loop spans 16 amino acids. CDR3 protein: CATKLTPGGIRETQYF. In DNA form, the CDR3 reads TGTGCCACCAAATTAACTCCGGGAGGGATTCGAGAGACCCAGTACTTC.

This rearrangement joins TRBV7-8 to TRBJ1-2, with D tentatively TRBD1 (5 bases). Germline assignment: CDR1 SGHVS and CDR2 FQNEAQ. This CDR3 comprises 14 residues. Trimming cost V 1 base and J 4 bases, with 10 bases left between them. The CDR3: CASSLGRVGYGYTF. As DNA, the CDR3 is TGTGCCAGCAGCTTAGGCAGGGTGGGCTATGGCTACACCTTC.

This chain connects TRBV5-1 to TRBJ2-7; 15 bases align to TRBD2. Germline V gene sequence: CDR1 SGHRS, CDR2 YFSETQ. The CDR3 loop spans 15 amino acids. V lost 2 bases, J lost 6 bases, and 3 bases stayed unmatched. The CDR3 here is CASSFRTSGRGEQYF. As DNA, the CDR3 is TGCGCCAGCAGCTTCCGGACTAGCGGGAGGGGCGAGCAGTACTTC.

The chain couples TRBV7-3 to TRBJ2-3; the match to TRBD2 covers 7 bases. CDR3 length equals 16 residues. V lost 1 base, J lost 0 bases, and 4 bases stayed unmatched. In germline, CDR1 is SGHTA, CDR2 FQGTGA. As DNA, the CDR3 is TGTGCCAGCAGCTTAAGCCCAGCGGGGAGCACAGATACGCAGTATTTT. Translating it yields CASSLSPAGSTDTQYF.